This T cell receptor (beta chain) was observed in a study of OX40 agonist ivuxolimab in advanced cancers. A note on the overall study: Ivuxolimab was a fully human IgG2 agonistic monoclonal antibody targeting the costimulatory receptor OX40 (CD134). Patients were allowed to have had prior anti-PD-1, anti-PD-L1 or anti-CTLA-4 therapy, and roughly 40% of the dose-escalation patients had previously received checkpoint inhibitors. The dose-escalation cohort was over 70% male with a mean age of about 60 years, ranging from roughly 20 to 80. Of the approximately 50 patients in dose escalation, some 20 had hepatocellular carcinoma, about 15 had melanoma, 9 had renal cell carcinoma and 9 had head and neck cancer. Three dose-escalation patients achieved partial responses, one with hepatocellular carcinoma and two with cutaneous melanoma. The point of sequencing TCRbeta in the periphery was to test whether ivuxolimab changed TCR sequence diversity and drove clonal T-cell expansion. Intravenous ivuxolimab was administered to patients every 2 weeks at six dose levels: 0.01, 0.1, 0.3, 1.5, 3 and 10 mg/kg. The paper reports the monotherapy dose-escalation portion (N of about 47 patients) of the phase I ivuxolimab trial.

Genomic DNA was extracted from sorted cells for sequencing of the TCRbeta CDR3 region. The immunoSEQ Assay was used to sequence the TCRbeta CDR3 regions. TCRdb limited this immuneACCESS table to in-frame rearrangements with V and J called. A share of clones is missing; checked studies link under half to unresolved V genes, and the rest is unexplained. This sample holds approximately 73,000 clones; 85% to 90% were observed only once. The biggest ten clones account for 10% to 15% of the sample. Patients with a history of autoimmune disease or receiving systemic immunosuppression were excluded from the trial. Peripheral blood for TCR sequencing was collected from all dose cohorts at baseline, on cycle 4 day 1, and on cycle 7 day 1. Samples came from an open-label, multicenter, first-in-human phase I dose-escalation trial of ivuxolimab. Adults with locally advanced or metastatic head and neck squamous cell, hepatocellular, melanoma or renal cell carcinoma were enrolled in the trial. Before TCR sequencing, CD4+ and CD8+ T cells were separately sorted from peripheral blood.

CDR3 length: 17 amino acids, cysteine to phenylalanine. The retained sequence is limited to the CDR3, 51 bases, with the frame set at the first base. V is pruned by 6 bases and J by 4 bases, leaving 9 bases of the junction without a gene match. CDR1 and CDR2 are drawn from the germline V gene (reference sequence): SEHNR, FQNEAQ. For this clone: No antigen is known for it. Base qualities are missing; no much larger clone stands one base away.

Paper-wide results and their limitations: After ivuxolimab, more expanded clones were found on average in CD8+ T cells than in CD4+ T cells. At doses of 0.1 to 3.0 mg/kg, clonal expansion of both CD4+ and CD8+ blood T cells was observed from baseline to week 6. Low levels of normalized T-cell clonal expansion were also seen in some nonresponding patients. In partial responders in the 0.1-3.0 mg/kg groups, normalized peripheral clonal expansion was found to be among the lowest, especially among CD8+ T cells. Antigen specificity was not determined for the clonally expanded peripheral T cells.

The TCR originated in an adult with an advanced solid tumor such as melanoma, head and neck, liver or kidney cancer. The rearrangement joined TRBV7-9 to TRBJ2-2, with 12 middle bases fitting TRBD2. The sample here was CD4+ or CD8+ T cells sorted from blood, taken in a trial of the OX40 agonist ivuxolimab. The CDR3 here reads CASSRTSGIVATGELFF. The DNA reads TGTGCCAGCAGTAGGACTAGCGGGATAGTGGCCACCGGGGAGCTGTTTTTT.